This T cell receptor beta chain was identified during a study of CXCR3-negative and CXCR3-positive naive CD8 T cells. Study-level findings and limits: Freshly isolated PBMCs were used in most assays, given partial CXCR3 loss after freezing. TRBV-TRBJ usage matched between naive CXCR3-negative and CXCR3-positive cells but not between memory cells.

Regarding this clonotype: No antigen is known for it.

At a few hundred thousand cells each, triplicate sorts were carried out for each CD8+ T cell subset. Naive CD8+ T cells showed a CD45RO-CCR7+CD27+CD95- phenotype. The authors made the TRB cDNA libraries by 5' RACE using UMI labels. Following a re-call of the 5' RACE reads, TCRdb has one entry per CDR3 protein and lacks DNA. Listed are about 9,600 distinct CDR3 sequences; 1% falls within the top ten. The germline V gene has CDR1 DFQATT and CDR2 SNEGSKA (reference sequence). The CDR3 spans 13 residues. The receptor's source is a human donor in good health. Some clones in this sample may be carry-over from other donors' samples. The chain has TRBV20-1 and TRBJ2-1; TCRdb proposes TRBD2, but this gene call is untestable without DNA. Sequenced sample: naive CXCR3- CD8+ T cells from blood. The subset: CD45RO-CCR7+CD27+CD95- naive CD8+ T cells lacking CXCR3 (TNR3-). The CDR3 protein is CSAKLAGVYEQFF.